This TCR beta chain was recovered during a study of cytomegalovirus exposure and HLA in healthy donors. Points from the study as a whole: It was shown in a later analysis that HLA-associated TCR beta chains were more clonally expanded than other, equally common chains. TCR beta sequences numbering over 15,000 were associated with HLA alleles at 0.05 false discovery rate in a later analysis. Later analysis demonstrated an association between a missense DCLRE1C variant and TCR beta V- and J-gene trimming.

With 60 Vbeta and 13 Jbeta primers, the PCR was carried out. TCRdb's copy holds only in-frame clones and misses some; the assay was immunoSEQ multiplex PCR. Its table records roughly 190,000 clones. Per germline, CDR1 MGHDK and CDR2 SYGVNS. This CDR3 has 13 residues. V lost 3 bases and J lost 4, with 9 bases in between. It was healthy bone marrow donors who served as donors. About this clone: The antigen remains undetermined.

Sequences were obtained from PBMCs. This chain links TRBV25-1 with TRBJ1-2; D perhaps matches TRBD1 (5 bases). The clonotype originates from a woman between 18 and 29 years old in good health and CMV-seropositive. CDR3 loop: CASSEGGLYGYTF. The CDR3 bases are TGTGCCAGCAGTGAGGGGGGACTCTATGGCTACACCTTC.